This entry lists 27 T cell receptor beta chains sequenced from one sample in a study of blood T cell repertoires in COVID-19. Some clones are missing from TCRdb's copy, which holds only in-frame ones; the method was immunoSEQ multiplex PCR. The sample yields around 78,000 clones, around 80% seen once. Sample: peripheral blood. These receptor sequences come from a human donor in a cohort sampled during active COVID-19.

V is TRBV7-8 and J is TRBJ2-7; the D is unclear. The length of the CDR3 is 15 residues. In germline, CDR1 is SGHVS, CDR2 FQNEAQ. Trimming left V 2 bases short and J 2 bases short, with 13 bases between. The CDR3 region has the DNA TGTGCCAGCAGCTTAAACCCTGGGCAGACCTACGAGCAGTACTTC. Its translation is CASSLNPGQTYEQYF.

V usage is TRBV11-2 and J usage is TRBJ2-7; D gene unclear. Germline CDR1 SGHAT, CDR2 FQNNGV. Trimming left V 7 bases short and J 0 bases short, with 13 bases between. This CDR3 comprises 14 residues. CDR3: CASTLSTYSYEQYF. The DNA of the CDR3 is TGTGCCAGCACCCTTTCGACATACTCCTACGAGCAGTACTTC.

The CDR3 DNA reads TGTGCCAGCAGCTTGACACAGAACACTGAAGCTTTCTTT. Protein: CASSLTQNTEAFF. V gene TRBV5-5 combines with J gene TRBJ1-1; D is undetermined. Germline V lookup: CDR1 SGHKS, CDR2 YYEKEE (reference sequence). V was shortened by 1 base and J by 1 base, with 5 bases between the two germline ends. This CDR3 is 13 amino acids long. The full variable domain, with the rest looked up from reference TRBV5-5 and TRBJ1-1, is DAGVTQSPTHLIKTRGQQVTLRCSPISGHKSVSWYQQVLGQGPQFIFQYYEKEERGRGNFPDRFSARQFPNYSSELNVNALLLGDSALYLCASSLTQNTEAFFGQGTRLTVV.

This chain joins TRBV5-1 and TRBJ2-5; D call uncertain. Germline V gene lookup returns CDR1 SGHRS and CDR2 YFSETQ. Trimming took 3 bases from V and 0 from J, leaving 3 bases between them. The CDR3 loop spans 12 amino acids. DNA of the CDR3: TGCGCCAGCAGCTCAAACCAAGAGACCCAGTACTTC. It codes for CASSSNQETQYF.

CDR3 sequence: CASSRMASGGSYEQYF. The DNA of the CDR3 is TGCGCCAGCAGCCGCATGGCCAGCGGGGGGTCCTACGAGCAGTACTTC. The chain is built from TRBV4-1 and TRBJ2-7; 9 nucleotides agree with TRBD2. Trimming cost V 4 bases and J 1 base; bases outside gene matches: 8. The CDR3 extends over 16 amino acids. CDR1 is MGHRA, CDR2 YSYEKL, per germline.

The chain combines TRBV12-3 or TRBV12-4 with TRBJ2-4; D is uncertain. CDR3 size: 13 residues. Trimming removed 8 bases from V and 0 bases from J, with 8 bases in between. As DNA, the CDR3 is TGTGCCAGCTCCTTTCTAGCCAAAAACATTCAGTACTTC. This encodes CASSFLAKNIQYF.

The chain links TRBV3-1 (or the pseudogene TRBV3-2) to TRBJ2-2; 11 bases are a match to TRBD2. CDR1 and CDR2 from the germline V gene are LGHDT and YNNKEL (reference sequence). The V gene end was trimmed by 3 bases and the J gene end by 5 bases; junction bases not matched to a gene: 5. The length of the CDR3 is 16 residues. CDR3 nucleotides: TGTGCCAGCAGCCATTTTAGCGGGGGGGAGACCGGGGAGCTGTTTTTT. The encoded protein is CASSHFSGGETGELFF.

The genes are TRBV5-6 and TRBJ1-5, with D unresolved. Trimming pared 1 base from V and 2 bases from J, leaving 10 bases between. In germline, CDR1 is SGHDT, CDR2 YYEEEE. The CDR3 runs 15 residues. CDR3 coding DNA: TGTGCCAGCAGCTTGCGGTTTGGTGGCAATCAGCCCCAGCATTTT. Translation gives CASSLRFGGNQPQHF.

This clone showed up just once. This chain uses TRBV6-5 with TRBJ2-6, with unresolved D. V lost 9 bases, J lost 0 bases, and 9 bases lay in between. Germline V lookup: CDR1 MNHEY, CDR2 SVGAGI. The CDR3 consists of 14 residues. CDR3 loop: CASHTNSGANVLTF. The CDR3 DNA reads as TGTGCCAGTCACACGAACTCTGGGGCCAACGTCCTGACTTTC.

The chain combines TRBV20-1 with TRBJ1-2; 7 bases are shared with TRBD1. The CDR3 runs 16 residues. V gave up 3 bases and J gave up 4 bases; unmatched junction bases: 14. Germline V gene lookup returns CDR1 DFQATT and CDR2 SNEGSKA (reference sequence). The CDR3 DNA follows: TGCAGTGCTAGTCGCCCAGGAGAGGGGGCGGGCTATGGCTACACCTTC. Residues: CSASRPGEGAGYGYTF.

In DNA form, the CDR3 reads TGTGCCAGCAGTTCAGGAGGACAGGGGGTCTCCTACGAGCAGTACTTC. This encodes CASSSGGQGVSYEQYF. The chain combines TRBV25-1 with TRBJ2-7; 10 bases align to TRBD1. V trimming: 5 bases; J trimming: 0 bases; junction bases outside the gene matches: 7. This CDR3 is 16 amino acids long. The germline gives CDR1 MGHDK, CDR2 SYGVNS.

This clone was seen a handful of times. J is TRBJ1-4 and V is TRBV18, with 10 bases that match TRBD1. CDR1 and CDR2 from the germline V gene are KGHSH and LQKENI. The CDR3 totals 16 residues. The junction had 5 bases not matched to a gene; V was cut back by 3 bases and J by 4 bases. CDR3 nucleotides: TGTGCCAGCTCACCTTACGGACAGGGGGGTAATGAAAAACTGTTTTTT. This sequence encodes CASSPYGQGGNEKLFF.

This clone was counted between two and nine times. V and J are TRBV4-3 and TRBJ2-1; 9 nucleotides align to TRBD2. The CDR3 is made up of 16 amino acids. V lost 1 base and J lost 5; bases outside the gene matches: 6. Germline V CDR1 and CDR2: LGHNA, YSLEER. The CDR3 sequence: CASSQAWLAGNNEQFF. The CDR3 DNA reads as TGCGCCAGCAGCCAAGCTTGGCTAGCGGGGAACAATGAGCAGTTCTTC.

Notes on this clone: The sample holds other DNA sequences that translate to the same CDR3. This chain links TRBV5-1 with TRBJ2-7; tentative D call: TRBD2 (5 bases). V shed 0 bases and J shed 7 bases, with 5 bases lying between them. CDR1 and CDR2 (germline): SGHRS, YFSETQ. This CDR3 region has 11 residues. The DNA for the CDR3 is TGCGCCAGCAGCTTGGCGGGGGAGCAGTACTTC. Its translation: CASSLAGEQYF.

A single count supports this clone. The chain links TRBV6-5 to TRBJ2-7; 7 bases match TRBD1. V gave up 9 bases and J gave up 5 bases; unmatched junction bases: 4. The CDR3 spans 11 residues. CDR1 MNHEY and CDR2 SVGAGI come from the germline V gene. CDR3: CASYRGHEQYF. DNA of the CDR3: TGTGCCAGTTACAGGGGCCACGAGCAGTACTTC.

J is TRBJ1-3 and V is TRBV19; possibly TRBD1 for D (5 bases). CDR3 length equals 15 residues. The ends were cut back, 6 bases at V and 0 bases at J, with 12 bases in the middle. Per germline, CDR1 LNHDA and CDR2 SQIVND (reference sequence). The CDR3 nucleotides read TGTGCCAGTAGCGGAGGGGTTTCCTCTGGAAACACCATATATTTT. Translated: CASSGGVSSGNTIYF.

The V gene is TRBV18, the J gene TRBJ1-5; 9 nucleotides align to TRBD1. The CDR3 runs to 17 residues. Germline V gene lookup returns CDR1 KGHSH and CDR2 LQKENI. The V gene end was trimmed by 1 base and the J gene end by 1 base; junction bases not matched to a gene: 5. The chain's CDR3 is CASSPQSGTGSNQPQHF. CDR3 DNA sequence: TGTGCCAGCTCACCACAATCCGGGACAGGGAGCAATCAGCCCCAGCATTTT.

The rearrangement uses TRBV5-6 and TRBJ2-1; D is ambiguous. Looked up from germline, CDR1 is SGHDT and CDR2 is YYEEEE. Trimming left V 4 bases short and J 0 bases short, with 14 bases between. The CDR3 totals 16 residues. The CDR3 sequence is CASSKTTRSSYNEQFF. The CDR3 DNA sequence: TGTGCCAGCAGCAAAACTACGAGGAGCTCCTACAATGAGCAGTTCTTC.

The CDR3 reads CASSYGHGYTF. CDR3 DNA: TGTGCCAGCAGTTACGGTCATGGCTACACCTTC. The chain recombines TRBV12-3 or TRBV12-4 with TRBJ1-2; D unresolved. The length of the CDR3 is 11 residues. V dropped 4 bases and J dropped 6 bases, with 6 bases sitting between them.

The genes are TRBV5-1 and TRBJ1-1; D unclear. CDR3 length: 14 amino acids. V was shortened by 0 bases and J by 4 bases, with 10 bases between the two germline ends. CDR1 is SGHRS and CDR2 is YFSETQ in the germline V gene. The CDR3 coding sequence is TGCGCCAGCAGCTTGGGGTCGGGATCCACTGAAGCTTTCTTT. It codes for CASSLGSGSTEAFF.

V is TRBV7-6 and J is TRBJ2-6; D gene ambiguous. The germline gives CDR1 SGHVS, CDR2 FNYEAQ. The V and J ends lost 7 bases and 0 bases respectively, with 7 bases between them. CDR3 length: 14 amino acids. CDR3 DNA: TGTGCCAGCAAAGAGAGCTCTGGGGCCAACGTCCTGACTTTC. It codes for CASKESSGANVLTF.

V usage is TRBV10-2 and J usage is TRBJ1-1, with a tentative D call TRBD1 (6 bases). CDR1 and CDR2 from the germline V gene are WSHSY and SAAADI. The CDR3 spans 13 residues. V was pared by 10 bases and J by 4 bases, with 16 bases between. The CDR3 nucleotides are TGCGCCACCGAACAGGGAGTGGGCACTGAAGCTTTCTTT. Amino acid sequence: CATEQGVGTEAFF.

The rearrangement uses TRBV4-3 and TRBJ2-1; 9 bases align to TRBD1. Germline V gene data show CDR1 as LGHNA and CDR2 as YSLEER. After removal of 4 bases from V and 7 bases from J, the junction contained 8 bases not matched to a gene. This CDR3 is built from 15 residues. The CDR3 protein is CASSLSGQGGNEQFF. CDR3 nucleotides: TGCGCCAGCAGCCTATCGGGACAGGGAGGAAATGAGCAGTTCTTC.

The sample holds one count of this clone. The rearrangement joins TRBV18 to TRBJ2-7; 9 nucleotides line up with TRBD2. V trimming: 2 bases; J trimming: 7 bases; junction bases outside the gene matches: 6. Per the germline V gene, CDR1 is KGHSH and CDR2 is LQKENI. The CDR3 runs 14 residues. CDR3 amino acids: CASSPSTLAGEQYF. The CDR3 DNA sequence: TGTGCCAGCTCACCAAGTACGCTAGCGGGAGAGCAGTACTTC. Together with reference TRBV18 and TRBJ2-7, the CDR3 gives the full variable domain: NAGVMQNPRHLVRRRGQEARLRCSPMKGHSHVYWYRQLPEEGLKFMVYLQKENIIDESGMPKERFSAEFPKEGPSILRIQQVVRGDSAAYFCASSPSTLAGEQYFGPGTRLTVT.

This sequence joins TRBV7-2 and TRBJ2-7; TRBD1 might be the D (5 bases). The CDR3 totals 19 residues. The germline CDR1 and CDR2 sequences are SGHTA and FQGNSA. V shed 4 bases and J shed 2 bases, with 27 bases lying between them. The CDR3 reads CASSSQYAQGGRRTYEQYF. The DNA of the CDR3 is TGTGCCAGCAGCTCCCAGTACGCGCAGGGTGGGCGCCGTACCTACGAGCAGTACTTC.

The gene calls are TRBV6-5 and TRBJ2-5; TRBD2 matches at 8 bases. The CDR3 has 14 residues. Germline CDR1 and CDR2: MNHEY and SVGAGI. With V trimmed by 6 bases and J by 5 bases, 8 bases remained unmatched. The CDR3 protein is CASREIASGETQYF. The CDR3, as DNA: TGTGCCAGCAGGGAGATCGCTAGCGGGGAGACCCAGTACTTC.

The CDR3 region is CASSTFDGSNQPQHF. DNA of the CDR3: TGTGCCAGCAGTACCTTTGACGGGAGCAATCAGCCCCAGCATTTT. The V gene is TRBV7-2, the J gene TRBJ1-5; D is ambiguous. There are 15 residues in the CDR3. Deletions cut 6 bases from V and 1 base from J, with 13 bases between. Germline CDR1 SGHTA, CDR2 FQGNSA.